A selection of T cell receptor beta chains follows, all from one sample in a study of shared clonotypes between healthy human individuals. Profiling relied on immunoSEQ multiplex PCR, and the TCRdb table lists in-frame clones only, not all of them. Found here are about 1.4 million clones, 95% to 97% of them singletons; the top ten hold 1% to 1.5%. Sample: naive CD4+ T cells sorted from blood. The receptors were sampled from a young man in good health. The CDR3 runs from the conserved cysteine through the conserved F or W. A D gene is named only where the DNA matches it firmly. The listing skips clone size in some rows; elsewhere it reads once, few, many or a size class.

d_gene	j_gene	v_gene	len	abundance	CDR3nt	CDR3aa
-	TRBJ2-7	TRBV2	14	-	TGTGCCAGCAGATCGGGACTCAACTCCTACGAGCAGTACTTC	CASRSGLNSYEQYF
TRBD1	TRBJ1-5	TRBV7-2	16	-	TGTGCCAGCAGCTTAAGACAGGGCCTTAGCAATCAGCCCCAGCATTTT	CASSLRQGLSNQPQHF
TRBD1	TRBJ1-2	TRBV28	13	-	TGTGCCAGCACCTTGGACAGGCTCTATGGCTACACCTTC	CASTLDRLYGYTF
-	TRBJ2-1	TRBV19	13	-	TGTGCCAGTAGTACTCCCCTTTCGGGAGCGGTGTTCTTC	CASSTPLSGAVFF
TRBD1	TRBJ1-1	TRBV5-4	16	-	TGTGCCAGCAGCCCAGGGGACAGGGCGTACCTCCTTGAAGCTTTCTTT	CASSPGDRAYLLEAFF
TRBD2	TRBJ2-7	TRBV5-1	16	-	TGCGCCAGCAGCTTGGCGGCTAGCGGGGACACCTACGAGCAGTACTTC	CASSLAASGDTYEQYF
-	TRBJ2-6	TRBV9	18	-	TGTGCCAGCAGCGTAGAAAGCGCCCCTTACTCTGGGGCCAACGTCCTGACTTTC	CASSVESAPYSGANVLTF
-	TRBJ2-7	TRBV29-1	19	-	TGCAGCGTGCTCGGTACAGGGCGTGAAAGGATTCGCAGCTCCTACGAGCAGTACTTC	CSVLGTGRERIRSSYEQYF
TRBD1	TRBJ1-2	TRBV19	14	-	TGTGCCAGTAGTACGGGACAGATTCCGGCTGGCTACACCTTC	CASSTGQIPAGYTF
-	TRBJ1-5	TRBV30	13	few	TGTGCCTGGAGTGTTGCAGGGCGCTGGCCCCAGCATTTT	CAWSVAGRWPQHF
-	TRBJ2-4	TRBV6-5	16	-	TGTGCCAGCAGTTACTCCGGAAGGGACGGCAAAAACATTCAGTACTTC	CASSYSGRDGKNIQYF
-	TRBJ2-4	TRBV29-1	12	-	TGCAGCGTTGAAACTGACCAAAACATTCAGTACTTC	CSVETDQNIQYF
-	TRBJ1-1	TRBV27	11	once	TGTGCCAGCAGTACCGACAGGGAAGCTTTCTTT	CASSTDREAFF
TRBD1	TRBJ1-5	TRBV28	16	few	TGTGCCAGCAGTTTTGGAGTCAGGGGGCTTCATCAGCCCCAGCATTTT	CASSFGVRGLHQPQHF
TRBD2	TRBJ2-7	TRBV11-2	18	-	TGTGCCAGCAGCTTAGCCGGGACTAGCGGGTTCCCCGGCTACGAGCAGTACTTC	CASSLAGTSGFPGYEQYF
-	TRBJ2-1	TRBV28	15	-	TGTGCCAGCAGCAGGGACCCTAACAGCAGGAATGAGCAGTTCTTC	CASSRDPNSRNEQFF
-	TRBJ2-2	TRBV27	17	-	TGTGCCAGCAGTTTAAGGTGGACTCAGGGCGGGACCGGGGAGCTGTTTTTT	CASSLRWTQGGTGELFF
-	TRBJ2-1	TRBV19	16	-	TGTGCCAGTAGTATCCTACATAGTGAGGGGCTCCATGAGCAGTTCTTC	CASSILHSEGLHEQFF